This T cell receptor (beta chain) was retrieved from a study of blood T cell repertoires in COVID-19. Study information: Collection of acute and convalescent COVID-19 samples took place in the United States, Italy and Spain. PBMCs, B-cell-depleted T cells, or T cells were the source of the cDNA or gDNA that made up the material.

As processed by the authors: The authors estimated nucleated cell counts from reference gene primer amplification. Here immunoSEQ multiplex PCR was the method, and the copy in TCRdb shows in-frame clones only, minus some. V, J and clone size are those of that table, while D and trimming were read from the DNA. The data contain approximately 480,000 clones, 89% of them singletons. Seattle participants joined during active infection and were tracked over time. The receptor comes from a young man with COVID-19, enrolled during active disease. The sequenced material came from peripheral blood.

For the CDR3, the DNA is TGTGCCAGCAGCCGTGACAGGGGACCAGATACGCAGTATTTT. This translates into CASSRDRGPDTQYF. The chain is built from TRBV7-9 and TRBJ2-3, with 8 bases aligning to TRBD1. The CDR3 contains 14 residues. V gave up 5 bases and J gave up 4 bases; unmatched junction bases: 5. CDR1 is SEHNR and CDR2 is FQNEAQ in the germline V gene (reference sequence).